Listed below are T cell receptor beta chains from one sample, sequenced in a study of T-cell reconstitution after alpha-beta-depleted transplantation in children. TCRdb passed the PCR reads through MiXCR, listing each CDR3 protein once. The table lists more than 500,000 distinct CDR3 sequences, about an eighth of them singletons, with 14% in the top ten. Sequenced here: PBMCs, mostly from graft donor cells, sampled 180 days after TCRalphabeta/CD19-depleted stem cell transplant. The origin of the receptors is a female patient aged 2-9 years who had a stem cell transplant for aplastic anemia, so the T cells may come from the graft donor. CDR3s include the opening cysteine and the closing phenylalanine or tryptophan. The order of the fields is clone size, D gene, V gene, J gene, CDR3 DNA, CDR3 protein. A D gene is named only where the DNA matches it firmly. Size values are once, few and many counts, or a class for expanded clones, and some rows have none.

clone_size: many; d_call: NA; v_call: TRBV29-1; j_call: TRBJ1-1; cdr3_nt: TGCAGCGATTCCGGACGCACTGAAGCTTTCTTT; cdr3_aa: CSDSGRTEAFF
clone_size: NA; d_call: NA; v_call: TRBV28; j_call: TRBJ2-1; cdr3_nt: TGTACCAGCAGTTTACTGGCGGTCAATGAGCAGTTCTTC; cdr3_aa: CTSSLLAVNEQFF
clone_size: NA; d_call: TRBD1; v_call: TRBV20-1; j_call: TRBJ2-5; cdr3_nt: TGCAGTGCTAGTCAGGGGGCAGAGACCCAGTACTTC; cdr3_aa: CSASQGAETQYF
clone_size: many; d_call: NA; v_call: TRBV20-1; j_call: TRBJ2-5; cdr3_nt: TGCAGTGCTAGCCCCAGGGAGACCCAGTACTTC; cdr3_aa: CSASPRETQYF
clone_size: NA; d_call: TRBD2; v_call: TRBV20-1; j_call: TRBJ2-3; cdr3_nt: TGCAGTGCTGTCCCCAGCGGGGGGGCCCGCACAGATACGCAGTATTTT; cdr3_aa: CSAVPSGGARTDTQYF
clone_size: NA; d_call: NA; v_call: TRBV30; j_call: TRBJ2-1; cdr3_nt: TGTGCCTGGAGTGTTTTAGCAGGACGGAGGGGCGATGAGCAGTTCTTC; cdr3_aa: CAWSVLAGRRGDEQFF
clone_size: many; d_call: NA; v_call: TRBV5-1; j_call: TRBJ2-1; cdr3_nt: TGCGCCAGCAGCTTGGGACAGGCACCCGGTGAGCAGTTCTTC; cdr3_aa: CASSLGQAPGEQFF
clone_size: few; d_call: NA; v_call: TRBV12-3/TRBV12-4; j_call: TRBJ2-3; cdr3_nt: TGTGCCAGCAGCGAAGGGCCCGTCACAGATACGCAGTATTTT; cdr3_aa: CASSEGPVTDTQYF
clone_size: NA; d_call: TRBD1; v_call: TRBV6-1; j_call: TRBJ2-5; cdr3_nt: TGTGCCAGCGACCGGACCGACAGGGCAAATCTCCAAGAGACCCAGTACTTC; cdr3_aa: CASDRTDRANLQETQYF
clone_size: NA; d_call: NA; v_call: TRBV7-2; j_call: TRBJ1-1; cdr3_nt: TGTGCCAGCAGCCACGGGCTAAGTCGGGGCCTCACTGAAGCTTTCTTT; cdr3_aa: CASSHGLSRGLTEAFF